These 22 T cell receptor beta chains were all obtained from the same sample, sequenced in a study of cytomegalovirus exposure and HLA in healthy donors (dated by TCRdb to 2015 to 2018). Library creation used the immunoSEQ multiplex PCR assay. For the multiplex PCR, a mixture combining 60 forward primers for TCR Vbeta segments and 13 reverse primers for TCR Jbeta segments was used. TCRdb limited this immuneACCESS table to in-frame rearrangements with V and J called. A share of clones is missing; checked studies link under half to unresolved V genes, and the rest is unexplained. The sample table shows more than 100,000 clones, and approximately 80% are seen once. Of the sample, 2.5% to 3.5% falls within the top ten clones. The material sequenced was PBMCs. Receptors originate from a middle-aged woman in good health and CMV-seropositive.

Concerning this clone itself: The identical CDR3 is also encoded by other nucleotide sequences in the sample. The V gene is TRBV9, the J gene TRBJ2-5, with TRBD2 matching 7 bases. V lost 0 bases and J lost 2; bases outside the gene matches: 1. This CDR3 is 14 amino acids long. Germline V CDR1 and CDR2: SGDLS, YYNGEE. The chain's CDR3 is CASSVAGGQETQYF. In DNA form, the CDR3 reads TGTGCCAGCAGCGTAGCGGGGGGACAAGAGACCCAGTACTTC.

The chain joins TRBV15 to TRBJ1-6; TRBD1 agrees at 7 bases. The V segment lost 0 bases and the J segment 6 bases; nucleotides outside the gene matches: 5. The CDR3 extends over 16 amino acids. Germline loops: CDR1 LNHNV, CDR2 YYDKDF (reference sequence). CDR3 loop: CATSRDGGQINSPLHF. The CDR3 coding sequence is TGTGCCACCAGCAGAGATGGGGGACAGATTAATTCACCCCTCCACTTT.

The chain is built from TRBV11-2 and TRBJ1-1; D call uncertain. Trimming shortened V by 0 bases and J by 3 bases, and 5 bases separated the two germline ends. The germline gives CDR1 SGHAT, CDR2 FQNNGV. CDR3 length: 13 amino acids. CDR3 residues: CASSLEADTEAFF. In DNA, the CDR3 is TGTGCCAGCAGCTTAGAGGCGGACACTGAAGCTTTCTTT.

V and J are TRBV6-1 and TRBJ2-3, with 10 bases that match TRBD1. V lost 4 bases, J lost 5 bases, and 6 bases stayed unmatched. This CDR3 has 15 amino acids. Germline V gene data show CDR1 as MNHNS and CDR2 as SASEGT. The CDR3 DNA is TGTGCCAGCAGTGTGGACAGGGGGAGTGGAGATACGCAGTATTTT. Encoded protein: CASSVDRGSGDTQYF.

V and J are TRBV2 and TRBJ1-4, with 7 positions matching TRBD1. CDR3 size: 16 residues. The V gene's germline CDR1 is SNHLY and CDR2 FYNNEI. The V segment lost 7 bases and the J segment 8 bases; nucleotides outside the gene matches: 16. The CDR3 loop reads CASTLHATGQSEKLFF. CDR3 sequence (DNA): TGTGCCAGCACGTTACACGCGACAGGGCAGAGCGAAAAACTGTTTTTT. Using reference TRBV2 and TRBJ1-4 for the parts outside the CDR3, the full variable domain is EPEVTQTPSHQVTQMGQEVILRCVPISNHLYFYWYRQILGQKVEFLVSFYNNEISEKSEIFDDQFSVERPDGSNFTLKIRSTKLEDSAMYFCASTLHATGQSEKLFFGSGTQLSVL.

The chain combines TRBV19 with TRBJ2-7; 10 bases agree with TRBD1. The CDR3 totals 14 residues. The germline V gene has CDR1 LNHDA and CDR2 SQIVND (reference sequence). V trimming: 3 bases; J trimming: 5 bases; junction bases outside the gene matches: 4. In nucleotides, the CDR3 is TGTGCCAGTAGTATTAGAGGGACAGGGGACGAGCAGTACTTC. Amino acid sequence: CASSIRGTGDEQYF.

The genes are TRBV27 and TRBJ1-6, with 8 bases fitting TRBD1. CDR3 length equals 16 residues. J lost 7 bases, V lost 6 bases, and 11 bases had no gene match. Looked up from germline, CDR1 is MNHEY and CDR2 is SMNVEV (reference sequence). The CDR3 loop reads CASRALDRGSNSPLHF. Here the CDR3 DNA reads TGTGCCAGCAGGGCCCTAGACAGGGGATCAAATTCACCCCTCCACTTT.

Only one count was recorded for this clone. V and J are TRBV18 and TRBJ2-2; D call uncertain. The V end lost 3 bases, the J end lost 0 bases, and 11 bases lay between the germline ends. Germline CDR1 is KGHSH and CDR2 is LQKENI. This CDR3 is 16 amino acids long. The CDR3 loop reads CASSPFLIANTGELFF. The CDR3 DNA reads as TGTGCCAGCTCACCTTTTCTGATAGCGAACACCGGGGAGCTGTTTTTT. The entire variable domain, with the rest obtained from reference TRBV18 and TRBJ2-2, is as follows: NAGVMQNPRHLVRRRGQEARLRCSPMKGHSHVYWYRQLPEEGLKFMVYLQKENIIDESGMPKERFSAEFPKEGPSILRIQQVVRGDSAAYFCASSPFLIANTGELFFGEGSRLTVL.

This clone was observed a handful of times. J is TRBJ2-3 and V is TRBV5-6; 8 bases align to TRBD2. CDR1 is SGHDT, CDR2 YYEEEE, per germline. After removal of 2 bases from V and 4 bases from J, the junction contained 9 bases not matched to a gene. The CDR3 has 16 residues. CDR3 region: CASSFTWRGVADTQYF. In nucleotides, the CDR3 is TGTGCCAGCAGCTTCACCTGGCGGGGGGTCGCAGATACGCAGTATTTT.

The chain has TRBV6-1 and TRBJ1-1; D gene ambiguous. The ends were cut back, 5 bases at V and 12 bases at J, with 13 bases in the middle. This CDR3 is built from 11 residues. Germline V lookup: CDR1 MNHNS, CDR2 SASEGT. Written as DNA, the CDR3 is TGTGCCAGCAGTTACGAGGGTGTTTCTTTCTTT. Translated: CASSYEGVSFF.

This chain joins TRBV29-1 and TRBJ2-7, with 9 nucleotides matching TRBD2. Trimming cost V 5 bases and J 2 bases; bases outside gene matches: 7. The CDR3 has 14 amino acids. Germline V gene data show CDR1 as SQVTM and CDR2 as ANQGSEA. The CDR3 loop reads CSVSGTSRAYEQYF. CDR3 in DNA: TGCAGCGTTTCCGGGACTAGCAGAGCCTACGAGCAGTACTTC.

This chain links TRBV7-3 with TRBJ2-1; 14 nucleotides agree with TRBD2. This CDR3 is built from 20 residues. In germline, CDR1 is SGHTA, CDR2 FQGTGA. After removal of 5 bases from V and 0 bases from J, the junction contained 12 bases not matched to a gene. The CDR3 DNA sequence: TGTGCCAGCAGCGAGATTGGACTAGCGGGAGGCCCGAGCTCCTACAATGAGCAGTTCTTC. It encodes CASSEIGLAGGPSSYNEQFF.

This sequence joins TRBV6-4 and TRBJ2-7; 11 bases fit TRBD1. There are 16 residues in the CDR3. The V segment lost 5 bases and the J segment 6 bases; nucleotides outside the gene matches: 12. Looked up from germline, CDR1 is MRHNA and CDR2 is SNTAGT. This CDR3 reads CASSPNSDRGRGEQYF. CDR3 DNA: TGTGCCAGCAGTCCGAACTCGGACAGGGGGCGCGGCGAGCAGTACTTC.

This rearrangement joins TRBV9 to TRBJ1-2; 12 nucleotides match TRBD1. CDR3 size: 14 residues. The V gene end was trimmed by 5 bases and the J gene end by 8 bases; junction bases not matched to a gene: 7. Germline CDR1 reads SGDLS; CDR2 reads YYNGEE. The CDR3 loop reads CASRGGTGGEGYTF. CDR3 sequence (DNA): TGTGCCAGCAGGGGCGGGACAGGGGGCGAGGGCTACACCTTC.

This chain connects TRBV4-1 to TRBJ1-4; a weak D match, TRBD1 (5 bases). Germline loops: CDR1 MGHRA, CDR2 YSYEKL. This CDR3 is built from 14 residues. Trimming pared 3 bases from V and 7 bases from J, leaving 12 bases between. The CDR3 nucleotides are TGCGCCAGCAGCCAGGTGGCGGGGACTGAAAAACTGTTTTTT. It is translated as CASSQVAGTEKLFF.

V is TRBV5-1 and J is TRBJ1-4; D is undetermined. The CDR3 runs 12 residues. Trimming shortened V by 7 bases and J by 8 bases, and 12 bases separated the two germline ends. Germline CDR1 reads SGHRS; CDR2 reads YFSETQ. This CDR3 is CASESTEEKLFF. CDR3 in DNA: TGCGCCAGCGAGAGCACAGAAGAAAAACTGTTTTTT.

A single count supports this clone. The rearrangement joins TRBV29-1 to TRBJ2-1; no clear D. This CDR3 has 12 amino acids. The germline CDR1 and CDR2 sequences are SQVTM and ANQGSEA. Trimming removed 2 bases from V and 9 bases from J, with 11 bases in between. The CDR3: CSVEMGQGEQFF. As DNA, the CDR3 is TGCAGCGTTGAAATGGGCCAAGGTGAGCAGTTCTTC.

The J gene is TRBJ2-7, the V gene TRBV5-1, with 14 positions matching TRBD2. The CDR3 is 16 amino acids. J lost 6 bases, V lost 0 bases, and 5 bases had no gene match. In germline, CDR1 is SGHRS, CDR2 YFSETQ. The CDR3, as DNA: TGCGCCAGCAGCTTGGGACTAGCGGGAGGGGGGCGCGAGCAGTACTTC. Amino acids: CASSLGLAGGGREQYF.

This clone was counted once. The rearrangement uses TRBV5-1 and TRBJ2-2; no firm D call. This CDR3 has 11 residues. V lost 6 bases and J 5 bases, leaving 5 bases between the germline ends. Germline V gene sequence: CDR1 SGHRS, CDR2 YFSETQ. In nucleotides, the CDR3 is TGCGCCAGCACGGAGACCGGGGAGCTGTTTTTT. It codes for CASTETGELFF.

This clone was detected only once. CDR3 DNA: TGTGCCAGCAGCTTAGCCGGACTAGCGGGGACCACAGATACGCAGTATTTT. This codes for CASSLAGLAGTTDTQYF. This chain connects TRBV11-2 to TRBJ2-3, with 12 positions matching TRBD2. Trimming cost V 1 base and J 2 bases; bases outside gene matches: 4. From germline, CDR1 is SGHAT and CDR2 FQNNGV. This CDR3 comprises 17 residues.

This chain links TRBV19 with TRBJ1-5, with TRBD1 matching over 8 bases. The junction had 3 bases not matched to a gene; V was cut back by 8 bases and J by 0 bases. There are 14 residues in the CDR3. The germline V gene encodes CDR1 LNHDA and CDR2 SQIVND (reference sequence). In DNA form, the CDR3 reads TGTGCCAGTTCGGGACAGGTTAGCAATCAGCCCCAGCATTTT. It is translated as CASSGQVSNQPQHF.

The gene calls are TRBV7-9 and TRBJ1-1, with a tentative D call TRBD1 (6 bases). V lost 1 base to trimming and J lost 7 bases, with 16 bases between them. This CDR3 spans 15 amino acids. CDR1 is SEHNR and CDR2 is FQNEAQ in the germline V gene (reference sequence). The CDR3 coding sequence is TGTGCCAGCAGCTTAGACTTAGGGGGACATGTTGAAGCTTTCTTT. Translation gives CASSLDLGGHVEAFF.